This T cell receptor (beta chain) originates from a study of T cells in Graves' hyperthyroidism and ophthalmopathy. The CDR3 covers 11 residues. Trimming cost V 1 base and J 7 bases, with 8 bases left between them. Looked up from germline, CDR1 is DFQATT and CDR2 is SNEGSKA (reference sequence). TCR beta CDR3 sequences were amplified from RNA transcripts. The HTBI primer set was used in a first-round RT-PCR of the TCR CDR3. TCRdb processed the multiplex PCR reads anew with MiXCR; each CDR3 protein has one entry. Of over 550,000 distinct CDR3 sequences in the sample, 16% were seen once. This clonotype was seen at least ten times.

The chain joins TRBV20-1 to TRBJ2-7; D might be TRBD1 (6 bases). Sequencing was done on a sample of blood. This clonotype originated in a woman between 18 and 29 years old with Graves' hyperthyroidism. CDR3 loop: CSARGDREQYF. In DNA, the CDR3 is TGCAGTGCTAGAGGAGACAGGGAGCAGTACTTC.